Presented here are 32 T cell receptor beta chains from one specimen sequenced in a study of early T cells in non-severe SARS-CoV-2 infection. TCRdb re-called the 5' RACE reads with MiXCR, one entry per CDR3 protein. The sample contains around 23,000 distinct CDR3 sequences, roughly 5% of which appear only once. Sequences were obtained from whole blood. All receptors derive from an adult who was a healthcare worker with PCR-confirmed SARS-CoV-2 infection or an uninfected control (not recorded which).

This clonotype was found a few times. The chain carries TRBV13 and TRBJ1-5, with no clear D. The CDR3 totals 16 residues. Germline loops: CDR1 PRHDT, CDR2 FYEKMQ (reference sequence). The V end was cut by 0 bases, the J end by 5 bases, with 14 bases between. The CDR3 DNA sequence: TGTGCCAGCAGCTTAGGCGGGGTGGGAGGTGATCAGCCCCAGCATTTT. Amino acids: CASSLGGVGGDQPQHF.

This clonotype was seen at least ten times. At one of its ends the junction is not consistent with the germline gene, which may arise from a read error. The gene calls are TRBV10-3 and TRBJ2-1; tentative D call: TRBD1 (6 bases). The CDR3 length is 13 residues. CDR1 is ENHRY, CDR2 SYGVKD, per germline. CDR3 coding DNA: TGTGCCATCAGTGAGTCAGGCGCGTCACGAGGGGGCTTC. Protein product: CAISESGASRGGF.

In its sample, this clonotype was seen many times. CDR3 nucleotide sequence: TGTGCCATCAGTGAGTCATCAGGGTCTGGGGAGGGCTACACCTTC. Protein sequence: CAISESSGSGEGYTF. The rearrangement links TRBV10-3 to TRBJ1-2, with a possible D match to TRBD1 (5 bases). Trimming left V 0 bases short and J 8 bases short, with 16 bases between. Germline loops: CDR1 ENHRY, CDR2 SYGVKD. The CDR3 spans 15 residues.

The table lists this clonotype with a few counts. The genes are TRBV7-2 and TRBJ1-2; tentatively, D is TRBD1 (5 bases). Germline V lookup: CDR1 SGHTA, CDR2 FQGNSA. This CDR3 comprises 15 residues. V lost 7 bases, J lost 4 bases, and 19 bases lay in between. This chain's CDR3 is CASTQWAGPGYGYTF. The CDR3 DNA reads TGTGCCAGCACCCAATGGGCAGGGCCCGGCTATGGCTACACCTTC.

Sample share makes this clonotype medium-sized. This rearrangement joins TRBV7-6 to TRBJ2-1; a weak D match, TRBD2 (5 bases). The CDR3 loop spans 14 amino acids. Germline CDR1 SGHVS, CDR2 FNYEAQ. V was pared by 5 bases and J by 5 bases, with 13 bases between. The CDR3 coding sequence is TGTGCCAGCAGCGATACTAGTATCCACAATGAGCAGTTCTTC. Encoded protein: CASSDTSIHNEQFF.

This clonotype was counted many times. The gene calls are TRBV7-2 and TRBJ2-3; 13 nucleotides agree with TRBD2. Germline V CDR1 and CDR2: SGHTA, FQGNSA. The CDR3 length is 20 residues. Trimming at V came to 1 base and at J to 8 bases, leaving 18 bases not matched to a gene. The CDR3 protein is CASSLDPPLAGGNPLRTQYF. DNA for the CDR3: TGTGCCAGCAGCTTAGACCCTCCACTAGCGGGAGGGAACCCCCTTCGTACGCAGTATTTT.

This clonotype was counted at least ten times. This chain links TRBV5-1 with TRBJ2-2; no clear D. Trimming pared 0 bases from V and 3 bases from J, leaving 12 bases between. This CDR3 comprises 16 residues. Germline CDR1 SGHRS, CDR2 YFSETQ. The CDR3 coding sequence is TGCGCCAGCAGCTTGGACAGTCCCCGGGACACCGGGGAGCTGTTTTTT. Protein: CASSLDSPRDTGELFF.

The genes are TRBV29-1 and TRBJ2-1; possibly TRBD2 for D (5 bases). CDR1 and CDR2 from the germline V gene are SQVTM and ANQGSEA. CDR3 length equals 15 residues. Trimming shortened V by 7 bases and J by 6 bases, and 22 bases separated the two germline ends. The CDR3 reads CSATLSGSTINEQFF. As DNA, the CDR3 is TGCAGCGCCACCCTAAGCGGCTCAACCATCAATGAGCAGTTCTTC.

The gene calls are TRBV7-9 and TRBJ2-3; D possibly corresponds to TRBD2 (6 bases). Germline loops: CDR1 SEHNR, CDR2 FQNEAQ (reference sequence). There are 15 residues in the CDR3. The V and J ends lost 6 bases and 5 bases respectively, with 18 bases between them. The CDR3 reads CASRPPPRLGDTQYF. The CDR3 DNA follows: TGTGCCAGCAGGCCCCCTCCCCGACTAGGAGATACGCAGTATTTT.

This clonotype was observed many times. This chain connects TRBV29-1 to TRBJ2-7; a possible D gene is TRBD1 (6 bases). The CDR3 length is 15 residues. The germline V gene encodes CDR1 SQVTM and CDR2 ANQGSEA. V dropped 6 bases and J dropped 0 bases, with 18 bases sitting between them. The CDR3 reads CSVSDRDKYSYEQYF. Written as DNA, the CDR3 is TGCAGCGTATCTGACCGGGACAAATACTCCTACGAGCAGTACTTC.

This clonotype was seen repeatedly, ten times or more. The chain is built from TRBV7-6 and TRBJ2-1, with D possibly being TRBD1 or TRBD2 (5 bases each). Germline lookup yields CDR1 SGHVS and CDR2 FNYEAQ. This CDR3 has 15 residues. The V gene lost 1 base and the J gene lost 9 bases, with 16 bases spanning the gap. This CDR3 reads CASSLETGDVGEQFF. The CDR3 nucleotides read TGTGCCAGCAGCTTAGAAACTGGGGACGTCGGTGAGCAGTTCTTC.

This clonotype showed up many times. The rearrangement uses TRBV15 and TRBJ1-1; D possibly corresponds to TRBD1 (5 bases). Germline V gene data show CDR1 as LNHNV and CDR2 as YYDKDF (reference sequence). There are 16 residues in the CDR3. The V end was cut by 4 bases, the J end by 2 bases, with 17 bases between. CDR3 bases: TGTGCCACCAGCAAGGGGCGGCGGGCGATAAACACTGAAGCTTTCTTT. The encoded protein is CATSKGRRAINTEAFF.

The genes are TRBV12-3 or TRBV12-4 and TRBJ2-1; D might be TRBD2 (6 bases). This CDR3 is built from 17 residues. Trimming left V 6 bases short and J 3 bases short, with 21 bases between. CDR3 sequence: CASSPTEGTQLYNEQFF. For the CDR3, the DNA is TGTGCCAGCAGCCCGACAGAGGGGACTCAACTCTACAATGAGCAGTTCTTC.

This clonotype has only a few counts. The chain uses TRBV29-1 and TRBJ2-2; D may be TRBD2 (5 bases). The V end was cut by 7 bases, the J end by 5 bases, with 11 bases between. CDR1 and CDR2 from the germline V gene are SQVTM and ANQGSEA. This CDR3 is built from 12 residues. The CDR3 reads CSGTGGTGELFF. CDR3 in DNA: TGCAGCGGGACGGGCGGGACCGGGGAGCTGTTTTTT.

This clonotype was counted at least ten times. The chain joins TRBV28 to TRBJ1-6, with TRBD1 matching 9 bases. CDR3 length: 16 residues. Germline CDR1 is MDHEN and CDR2 is SYDVKM. With V trimmed by 3 bases and J by 9 bases, 9 bases remained unmatched. The chain's CDR3 is CASSFLRPGQGSPLHF. CDR3 nucleotide sequence: TGTGCCAGCAGTTTCCTCAGACCGGGACAGGGTTCACCCCTCCACTTT.

The genes are TRBV12-3 or TRBV12-4 and TRBJ2-7, with 8 bases that match TRBD2. This CDR3 contains 15 residues. With 6 bases clipped from V and 5 bases from J, the junction kept 12 bases outside the gene matches. CDR3 in DNA: TGTGCCAGCAGGCTAAGCGGGAGTGAAATGAACGAGCAGTACTTC. Its protein is CASRLSGSEMNEQYF.

This clonotype was found many times. This chain links TRBV7-9 with TRBJ2-5, with D unresolved. Germline V gene lookup returns CDR1 SEHNR and CDR2 FQNEAQ (reference sequence). The V end lost 8 bases, the J end lost 7 bases, and 17 bases lay between the germline ends. The CDR3 contains 13 residues. CDR3 in DNA: TGTGCCAGCGAACCGGGCCTCGATCGGACCCAGTACTTC. It encodes CASEPGLDRTQYF. Full variable domain (rest looked up from reference TRBV7-9 and TRBJ2-5): DTGVSQNPRHKITKRGQNVTFRCDPISEHNRLYWYRQTLGQGPEFLTYFQNEAQLEKSRLLSDRFSAERPKGSFSTLEIQRTEQGDSAMYLCASEPGLDRTQYFGPGTRLLVL.

The rearrangement joins TRBV6-5 to TRBJ2-5; no clear D gene. Germline CDR1 MNHEY, CDR2 SVGAGI. The CDR3 totals 12 residues. Trimming cost V 7 bases and J 3 bases, with 9 bases left between them. The DNA of the CDR3 is TGTGCCAGCACCAGTCTCGAAGAGACCCAGTACTTC. The encoded protein is CASTSLEETQYF.

This sequence joins TRBV5-6 and TRBJ2-7; maybe TRBD1 (5 bases). V was cut by 4 bases and J by 0 bases, with 17 bases left in between. In germline, CDR1 is SGHDT, CDR2 YYEEEE. The CDR3 runs to 16 residues. The CDR3 DNA is TGTGCCAGCAGCCTACCCGGCAGGGAAAGCTCCTACGAGCAGTACGTC. The encoded protein is CASSLPGRESSYEQYV.

This rearrangement joins TRBV7-9 to TRBJ1-1; D is ambiguous. Germline values: CDR1 SEHNR, CDR2 FQNEAQ (reference sequence). This CDR3 contains 14 residues. V was shortened by 4 bases and J by 2 bases, with 11 bases between the two germline ends. The CDR3 region is CASSSQQQNTEAFF. For the CDR3, the DNA is TGTGCCAGCAGCTCCCAACAACAAAACACTGAAGCTTTCTTT.

This clonotype is classed as medium-sized. The rearrangement joins TRBV20-1 to TRBJ2-1; 10 nucleotides line up with TRBD1. Germline V gives CDR1 DFQATT, CDR2 SNEGSKA (reference sequence). Unmatched junction bases numbered 11, after V lost 5 bases and J lost 10 bases. The CDR3 length is 14 residues. CDR3 in amino acids: CSAGGGQGKDEQFF. The CDR3 DNA reads TGCAGTGCTGGAGGGGGACAGGGGAAGGACGAGCAGTTCTTC.

This chain joins TRBV4-3 and TRBJ2-7, with D tentatively TRBD2 (5 bases). CDR3 length: 15 residues. From germline, CDR1 is LGHNA and CDR2 YSLEER. Trimming shortened V by 4 bases and J by 4 bases, and 17 bases separated the two germline ends. CDR3 amino acids: CASSPLAGKGYEQYF. In DNA form, the CDR3 reads TGCGCCAGCAGCCCCTTGGCCGGGAAGGGTTACGAGCAGTACTTC.

The rearrangement uses TRBV4-3 and TRBJ2-6; 7 bases match TRBD2. V dropped 4 bases and J dropped 4; count of bases not matched to a gene: 13. Germline CDR1 is LGHNA and CDR2 is YSLEER. The CDR3 sequence is 18 residues long. In DNA, the CDR3 is TGCGCCAGCAGCCCCAGATTGGGGCGGGGGAAAGGGGCCAACGTCCTGACTTTC. Residues: CASSPRLGRGKGANVLTF.

This clonotype has a handful of counts. This sequence joins TRBV27 and TRBJ2-5; a possible D gene is TRBD1 (6 bases). Germline CDR1 MNHEY, CDR2 SMNVEV (reference sequence). The CDR3 spans 15 residues. V was cut by 3 bases and J by 2 bases, with 13 bases left in between. This chain's CDR3 is CASSLWGLLQETQYF. The DNA for the CDR3 is TGTGCCAGCAGTTTGTGGGGGCTTCTGCAAGAGACCCAGTACTTC.

The gene calls are TRBV11-3 and TRBJ2-1; 9 bases are a match to TRBD1. J gave up 3 bases and V 1 base, and 4 bases lay outside the gene matches. This CDR3 has 16 amino acids. Looked up from germline, CDR1 is SGHNT and CDR2 is YENEEA. CDR3 coding DNA: TGTGCCAGCAGCTTAGGAGGGACAGGGAACTACAATGAGCAGTTCTTC. Translated, it gives CASSLGGTGNYNEQFF.

This clonotype was picked up many times. V usage is TRBV29-1 and J usage is TRBJ2-1; 11 nucleotides line up with TRBD1. Germline CDR1 reads SQVTM; CDR2 reads ANQGSEA. V shed 7 bases and J 8 bases; nucleotides not matched to a gene: 10. The CDR3 spans 14 residues. CDR3 sequence: CSGGGGQGADEQFF. In DNA, the CDR3 is TGCAGCGGTGGTGGCGGACAGGGGGCAGATGAGCAGTTCTTC.

This clonotype was counted only a few times. The V and J genes are TRBV20-1 and TRBJ2-6, with D perhaps TRBD2 (6 bases). This CDR3 has 14 amino acids. Trimming left V 6 bases short and J 3 bases short, with 12 bases between. CDR1 is DFQATT, CDR2 SNEGSKA, per germline (reference sequence). The CDR3 here is CSAAEGLGANVLTF. CDR3 bases: TGCAGTGCCGCGGAGGGGCTTGGGGCCAACGTCCTGACTTTC.

This clonotype is classed as medium-sized. This chain connects TRBV3-1 to TRBJ1-1; no clear D gene. Trimming shortened V by 0 bases and J by 0 bases, and 5 bases separated the two germline ends. Germline assignment: CDR1 LGHDT and CDR2 YNNKEL (reference sequence). This CDR3 has 14 residues. In nucleotides, the CDR3 is TGTGCCAGCAGCCAAGAATCACTGAACACTGAAGCTTTCTTT. Protein product: CASSQESLNTEAFF.

This clonotype was observed many times. The chain employs TRBV19 and TRBJ2-5; 9 bases line up with TRBD2. Losses at the gene ends were 4 bases for V and 1 base for J; bases not matched to a gene: 4. This CDR3 comprises 15 residues. The germline gives CDR1 LNHDA, CDR2 SQIVND (reference sequence). CDR3 amino acids: CASSRGTSSQETQYF. CDR3 DNA sequence: TGTGCCAGTAGTAGAGGGACTAGCAGCCAAGAGACCCAGTACTTC.

This clonotype was recorded at least ten times. The chain employs TRBV2 and TRBJ2-2, with 7 positions matching TRBD1. Trimming removed 6 bases from V and 0 bases from J; junction bases left unmatched: 4. This CDR3 comprises 15 residues. Germline loops: CDR1 SNHLY, CDR2 FYNNEI. The CDR3 nucleotides are TGTGCCAGCAGAGACGGGACAGCGAACACCGGGGAGCTGTTTTTT. It yields the protein CASRDGTANTGELFF. Filled out from reference TRBV2 and TRBJ2-2, the complete variable domain reads EPEVTQTPSHQVTQMGQEVILRCVPISNHLYFYWYRQILGQKVEFLVSFYNNEISEKSEIFDDQFSVERPDGSNFTLKIRSTKLEDSAMYFCASRDGTANTGELFFGEGSRLTVL.

The CDR3 DNA reads as TGTGCCAGCAGCTCTGGACAGGCGGGGAATGAGCAGTTCTTC. It codes for CASSSGQAGNEQFF. This chain links TRBV7-3 with TRBJ2-1; D is possibly TRBD1 (7 bases). Trimming shortened V by 4 bases and J by 7 bases, and 14 bases separated the two germline ends. Germline assignment: CDR1 SGHTA and CDR2 FQGTGA. The CDR3 length is 14 residues.

This clonotype has a count of ten or more. The V gene is TRBV5-1, the J gene TRBJ2-1; 15 nucleotides align to TRBD2. V gave up 3 bases and J gave up 7 bases; unmatched junction bases: 11. This CDR3 comprises 18 residues. CDR1 and CDR2 from the germline V gene are SGHRS and YFSETQ. The CDR3 spells CASSSTGLAGGRGNEQFF. In DNA form, the CDR3 reads TGCGCCAGCAGCTCGACGGGACTAGCGGGAGGTCGCGGGAATGAGCAGTTCTTC.